Presented here are 4 T cell receptor beta chains from one specimen sequenced in a study of cytomegalovirus exposure and HLA in healthy donors. The PCR was carried out with 60 Vbeta primers and 13 Jbeta primers. Clones were sequenced by immunoSEQ multiplex PCR, and TCRdb holds only the in-frame ones, with some missing. The profile shows 200,000 to 250,000 clones, 65% to 85% of them singletons. The sequencing input was PBMCs. The receptors come from a boy between 2 and 10 years old in good health and CMV-seronegative.

The J gene is TRBJ2-3, the V gene TRBV5-4; TRBD2 aligns across 8 bases. CDR3 size: 16 residues. CDR1 and CDR2 from the germline V gene are SGHNT and YYREEE (reference sequence). V lost 3 bases and J lost 1; bases outside the gene matches: 7. CDR3 nucleotide sequence: TGTGCCAGCAGCTCTCGACGGGGGGGTGGCACAGATACGCAGTATTTT. Its protein product is CASSSRRGGGTDTQYF. Full variable domain (outside the CDR3, taken from reference TRBV5-4 and TRBJ2-3): ETGVTQSPTHLIKTRGQQVTLRCSSQSGHNTVSWYQQALGQGPQFIFQYYREEENGRGNFPPRFSGLQFPNYSSELNVNALELDDSALYLCASSSRRGGGTDTQYFGPGTRLTVL.

This chain uses TRBV25-1 with TRBJ1-2; D is perhaps TRBD1 (6 bases). Germline V gene data show CDR1 as MGHDK and CDR2 as SYGVNS. V lost 2 bases and J 2 bases, leaving 12 bases between the germline ends. This CDR3 comprises 15 residues. CDR3 sequence (DNA): TGTGCCAGCAGTGAACCCGGACAGATGAACTATGGCTACACCTTC. Its translation is CASSEPGQMNYGYTF.

In its sample, this clone was seen once. The chain has TRBV27 and TRBJ2-1, with D perhaps TRBD2 (6 bases). Germline values: CDR1 MNHEY, CDR2 SMNVEV (reference sequence). With 2 bases removed from V and 9 bases from J, the gap between germline ends came to 8 bases. This CDR3 has 12 amino acids. CDR3 protein: CASSLKAGEQFF. CDR3 nucleotide sequence: TGTGCCAGCAGTTTAAAAGCGGGTGAGCAGTTCTTC.

The chain recombines TRBV6-5 with TRBJ2-3; 12 bases are shared with TRBD2. There are 15 residues in the CDR3. The germline CDR1 and CDR2 sequences are MNHEY and SVGAGI. J gave up 3 bases and V 7 bases, and 5 bases lay outside the gene matches. The CDR3 sequence: CASTTSGGATDTQYF. As DNA, the CDR3 is TGTGCCAGCACGACTAGCGGGGGCGCAACAGATACGCAGTATTTT.